The 28 T cell receptor beta chains reported below all come from one sample, sequenced in a study of lymphopenia after photon versus proton radiotherapy. The method was immunoSEQ multiplex PCR; TCRdb's version includes in-frame clones alone and lacks a portion of them. The repertoire holds some 26,000 clones, with around 81% as singletons. The sequencing used peripheral blood, collected from a patient treated with photon-based radiotherapy. The source of these receptors is a man in his fifties with gastric cancer.

V usage is TRBV14 and J usage is TRBJ2-1; no clear D. The CDR3 runs 13 residues. Trimming took 0 bases from V and 5 from J, leaving 5 bases between them. CDR1 and CDR2 (germline): SGHDN, FVKESK. The CDR3 DNA follows: TGTGCCAGCAGCCAAGATACGAACAATGAGCAGTTCTTC. Its translation: CASSQDTNNEQFF. The full variable domain, with the rest looked up from reference TRBV14 and TRBJ2-1, is EAGVTQFPSHSVIEKGQTVTLRCDPISGHDNLYWYRRVMGKEIKFLLHFVKESKQDESGMPNNRFLAERTGGTYSTLKVQPAELEDSGVYFCASSQDTNNEQFFGPGTRLTVL.

V usage is TRBV10-2 and J usage is TRBJ2-3; 9 bases agree with TRBD1. Germline CDR1 is WSHSY and CDR2 is SAAADI. The CDR3 has 14 amino acids. Unmatched junction bases numbered 7, after V lost 10 bases and J lost 2 bases. DNA of the CDR3: TGCGCCACCAAGGGGGACAGGGCCACAGATACGCAGTATTTT. This sequence encodes CATKGDRATDTQYF.

The chain is built from TRBV27 and TRBJ1-1, with D perhaps TRBD1 (5 bases). The germline V and J ends were trimmed by 5 bases and 4 bases, with 11 bases remaining between them. Germline lookup yields CDR1 MNHEY and CDR2 SMNVEV (reference sequence). This CDR3 is 13 amino acids long. CDR3 nucleotide sequence: TGTGCCAGCAGTCAATGGAGGGGCACTGAAGCTTTCTTT. Encoded protein: CASSQWRGTEAFF.

The chain combines TRBV11-3 with TRBJ2-5; 9 nucleotides agree with TRBD1. Trimming at V came to 5 bases and at J to 8 bases, leaving 3 bases not matched to a gene. In germline, CDR1 is SGHNT, CDR2 YENEEA. This CDR3 contains 12 residues. CDR3 sequence reads: CASSRDRVTQYF. The DNA for the CDR3 is TGTGCCAGCAGCCGGGACAGGGTAACCCAGTACTTC.

The chain couples TRBV5-1 to TRBJ2-5, with TRBD1 matching over 9 bases. V shed 4 bases and J 5 bases; nucleotides not matched to a gene: 9. The CDR3 runs 15 residues. Germline CDR1 and CDR2: SGHRS and YFSETQ. CDR3 residues: CASSPETGGRETQYF. CDR3 DNA: TGCGCCAGCAGCCCTGAGACAGGGGGACGGGAGACCCAGTACTTC.

The rearrangement uses TRBV6-1 and TRBJ1-1; D is undetermined. This CDR3 is built from 14 residues. CDR1 and CDR2 (germline): MNHNS, SASEGT. Trimming removed 0 bases at V and 1 base at J, with 6 bases between. The chain's CDR3 is CASSEARPNTEAFF. In DNA, the CDR3 is TGTGCCAGCAGTGAAGCCCGGCCGAACACTGAAGCTTTCTTT.

J is TRBJ2-5 and V is TRBV9, with D tentatively TRBD2 (6 bases). Between the trimmed V and J ends, which lost 4 bases and 5 bases, there was a span of 12 bases. The CDR3 has 13 residues. The V gene's germline CDR1 is SGDLS and CDR2 YYNGEE. As DNA, the CDR3 is TGTGCCAGCAGCCTGCGGGGTCGGGAGACCCAGTACTTC. It codes for CASSLRGRETQYF.

This clone was seen a few times. The chain uses TRBV6-1 and TRBJ1-2; D unresolved. Germline assignment: CDR1 MNHNS and CDR2 SASEGT. V was shortened by 4 bases and J by 0 bases, with 12 bases between the two germline ends. The CDR3 sequence is 15 residues long. The CDR3 DNA reads as TGTGCCAGCAGTGGGCACGGTGGAGCTAACTATGGCTACACCTTC. This gives the protein CASSGHGGANYGYTF.

V and J are TRBV12-5 and TRBJ2-1, with 8 bases lining up with TRBD1. J was trimmed by 6 bases and V by 6 bases; bases with no gene match: 10. Germline CDR1 is LGHNT and CDR2 is FRNRAP. CDR3 length: 15 residues. CDR3 sequence reads: CASGRDRLYANEQFF. DNA of the CDR3: TGTGCTAGTGGCCGGGACAGGCTTTATGCCAATGAGCAGTTCTTC.

This chain connects TRBV6-5 to TRBJ2-3; 7 nucleotides align to TRBD2. The CDR3 runs to 16 residues. Per germline, CDR1 MNHEY and CDR2 SVGAGI. With V trimmed by 0 bases and J by 5 bases, 8 bases remained unmatched. This chain's CDR3 is CASSYSSGGGGDTQYF. The CDR3 region has the DNA TGTGCCAGCAGTTACTCGAGTGGCGGGGGTGGAGATACGCAGTATTTT.

This chain joins TRBV6-1 and TRBJ2-5, with D tentatively TRBD1 (5 bases). CDR1 and CDR2 (germline): MNHNS, SASEGT. The CDR3 consists of 14 residues. V was shortened by 7 bases and J by 1 base, with 13 bases between the two germline ends. The CDR3 bases are TGTGCCAGCAATATGGGGCCCATCCAAGAGACCCAGTACTTC. This gives the protein CASNMGPIQETQYF.

This clone occurred once. V gene TRBV5-1 combines with J gene TRBJ2-3; D is unclear. CDR3 size: 14 residues. V was trimmed by 0 bases and J by 1 base, leaving 6 bases between them. Germline V lookup: CDR1 SGHRS, CDR2 YFSETQ. CDR3 loop: CASSLDTGTDTQYF. The CDR3, as DNA: TGCGCCAGCAGCTTGGACACCGGCACAGATACGCAGTATTTT. The entire variable domain, with the rest obtained from reference TRBV5-1 and TRBJ2-3, is as follows: KAGVTQTPRYLIKTRGQQVTLSCSPISGHRSVSWYQQTPGQGLQFLFEYFSETQRNKGNFPGRFSGRQFSNSRSEMNVSTLELGDSALYLCASSLDTGTDTQYFGPGTRLTVL.

The chain is built from TRBV13 and TRBJ2-1, with a tentative D call TRBD1 (6 bases). The ends were cut back, 4 bases at V and 5 bases at J, with 9 bases in the middle. Germline CDR1 PRHDT, CDR2 FYEKMQ (reference sequence). The CDR3 contains 13 residues. This chain's CDR3 is CASSSGENNEQFF. CDR3 coding DNA: TGTGCCAGCAGCTCAGGGGAGAACAATGAGCAGTTCTTC.

The V and J genes are TRBV9 and TRBJ1-4, with D unresolved. Trimming cost V 0 bases and J 8 bases, with 8 bases left between them. Germline lookup yields CDR1 SGDLS and CDR2 YYNGEE. The CDR3 consists of 13 residues. CDR3 protein: CASSVVPGEKLFF. For the CDR3, the DNA is TGTGCCAGCAGCGTAGTGCCGGGGGAAAAACTGTTTTTT.

The chain is built from TRBV9 and TRBJ1-2, with 8 bases fitting TRBD1. V was clipped by 4 bases and J by 7 bases; unmatched bases: 12. The length of the CDR3 is 15 residues. The V gene's germline CDR1 is SGDLS and CDR2 YYNGEE. CDR3 amino acids: CASSPRAGGKSGYTF. The CDR3 region has the DNA TGTGCCAGCAGCCCTAGAGCAGGGGGCAAATCTGGCTACACCTTC.

This sequence joins TRBV19 and TRBJ2-3; TRBD1 agrees at 7 bases. V was pared by 3 bases and J by 3 bases, with 6 bases of the junction left unmatched. Per the germline V gene, CDR1 is LNHDA and CDR2 is SQIVND (reference sequence). This CDR3 has 15 residues. The CDR3 reads CASSIFRDRTDTQYF. For the CDR3, the DNA is TGTGCCAGTAGTATCTTCCGGGACAGAACAGATACGCAGTATTTT.

This chain links TRBV29-1 with TRBJ2-2; D is possibly TRBD2 (6 bases). CDR1 is SQVTM, CDR2 ANQGSEA, per germline. Between the trimmed V and J ends, which lost 8 bases and 7 bases, there was a span of 14 bases. The CDR3 length is 12 residues. The CDR3 loop reads CSSRGGYGELFF. The CDR3 nucleotides read TGCAGCTCCCGGGGAGGCTACGGGGAGCTGTTTTTT.

Written as DNA, the CDR3 is TGTGCCATCGGAAAGGAGGAAGGAGATACGCAGTATTTT. It specifies CAIGKEEGDTQYF. The chain uses TRBV10-3 and TRBJ2-3, with D possibly being TRBD2 (5 bases). The CDR3 extends over 13 amino acids. Per the germline V gene, CDR1 is ENHRY and CDR2 is SYGVKD. The germline V and J ends were trimmed by 8 bases and 5 bases, with 14 bases remaining between them.

The V and J genes are TRBV5-6 and TRBJ2-7; no firm D call. Germline CDR1 and CDR2: SGHDT and YYEEEE. Trimming left V 4 bases short and J 6 bases short, with 8 bases between. The length of the CDR3 is 11 residues. This chain's CDR3 is CASSLKGEQYF. CDR3 DNA sequence: TGTGCCAGCAGCCTCAAGGGCGAGCAGTACTTC.

The chain is built from TRBV30 and TRBJ2-7; D ambiguous. CDR3 size: 13 residues. Per the germline V gene, CDR1 is GTSNPN and CDR2 is SVGIG (reference sequence). V lost 5 bases, J lost 0 bases, and 11 bases lay in between. The chain's CDR3 is CAWSPRSSYEQYV. CDR3 DNA: TGTGCCTGGTCGCCAAGGAGCTCCTACGAGCAGTACGTC.

CDR3 nucleotides: TGTGCCAGCTCACCGGTCGGCTACAATGAGCAGTTCTTC. Amino acid sequence: CASSPVGYNEQFF. The V call is TRBV18, the J call TRBJ2-1; D not resolved. Germline V gene sequence: CDR1 KGHSH, CDR2 LQKENI. The CDR3 runs 13 residues. V was shortened by 3 bases and J by 3 bases, with 6 bases between the two germline ends.

This clone was picked up one time. The genes are TRBV7-8 and TRBJ1-1; TRBD1 agrees at 7 bases. Germline loops: CDR1 SGHVS, CDR2 FQNEAQ. Trimming at V came to 3 bases and at J to 0 bases, leaving 1 base not matched to a gene. This CDR3 spans 14 amino acids. The CDR3 DNA sequence: TGTGCCAGCAGCTTTACAGGGGTGAACACTGAAGCTTTCTTT. This translates into CASSFTGVNTEAFF.

This rearrangement joins TRBV15 to TRBJ2-3; D possibly corresponds to TRBD2 (6 bases). CDR3 length equals 15 residues. With 3 bases removed from V and 6 bases from J, the gap between germline ends came to 16 bases. Per the germline V gene, CDR1 is LNHNV and CDR2 is YYDKDF (reference sequence). CDR3: CATSSLEAGKDTQYF. The CDR3 DNA reads as TGTGCCACCAGCAGCTTAGAGGCGGGGAAGGATACGCAGTATTTT.

The chain carries TRBV9 and TRBJ2-3; D is possibly TRBD1 (6 bases). Trimming left V 2 bases short and J 4 bases short, with 14 bases between. The CDR3 is 15 amino acids. Germline V CDR1 and CDR2: SGDLS, YYNGEE. CDR3 DNA sequence: TGTGCCAGCAGCGTCACAGGGTTTGGCGCAGATACGCAGTATTTT. Its protein is CASSVTGFGADTQYF.

The chain couples TRBV29-1 to TRBJ2-1; 8 nucleotides align to TRBD2. Losses at the gene ends were 6 bases for V and 1 base for J; bases not matched to a gene: 5. The germline V gene encodes CDR1 SQVTM and CDR2 ANQGSEA. The CDR3 runs to 14 residues. Here the CDR3 reads CSVPLAGSYNEQFF. CDR3 in DNA: TGCAGCGTCCCCTTAGCGGGATCCTACAATGAGCAGTTCTTC.

The chain is built from TRBV19 and TRBJ2-5; 11 bases are shared with TRBD1. The ends lost 3 bases at V and 5 bases at J; junction bases unmatched: 5. Germline lookup yields CDR1 LNHDA and CDR2 SQIVND (reference sequence). The CDR3 runs to 15 residues. The CDR3 DNA reads TGTGCCAGTAGTATGGACAGGGGGCGGTTGGAGACCCAGTACTTC. Protein product: CASSMDRGRLETQYF.

The chain uses TRBV6-6 and TRBJ1-5; 8 bases align to TRBD1. CDR3 length: 13 residues. Germline-derived CDR1 and CDR2 are MNHNY and SVGAGI (reference sequence). Trimming at V came to 7 bases and at J to 6 bases, leaving 5 bases not matched to a gene. This CDR3 reads CASTGQGAQPQHF. As DNA, the CDR3 is TGTGCCAGCACGGGGCAGGGGGCTCAGCCCCAGCATTTT.

The chain carries TRBV5-4 and TRBJ1-2; TRBD1 agrees at 9 bases. The CDR3 has 13 residues. Germline V CDR1 and CDR2: SGHNT, YYREEE (reference sequence). Trimming took 4 bases from V and 4 from J; bases not matched to a gene: 2. CDR3 protein: CASSQDRGYGYTF. The DNA for the CDR3 is TGTGCCAGCAGCCAGGACAGGGGCTATGGCTACACCTTC.